The present entry profiles one T cell receptor (beta chain) with its context. Its antigen remains unidentified. V was shortened by 3 bases and J by 7 bases, with 10 bases between the two germline ends. There are 13 residues in the CDR3. CDR1 and CDR2 from the germline V gene are LNHDA and SQIVND (reference sequence). The data were obtained in a study of T cell responses to AZD1222 COVID-19 vaccine. Points from the study as a whole: Targeting of unmutated variant regions was reportedly seen in nearly half of spike-specific TCRs. The donor cohort was predominantly white British with a female majority, and clonal diversity may have been underestimated. At 160-218 and 743-854, vaccine-associated CD4 TCRs were dominant, and they spanned spike. After the peak T cell response, and only then, were repertoires sampled.

The repertoire was sequenced with immunoSEQ multiplex PCR; TCRdb's copy has only in-frame clones and lacks some. Seen here are 95,000 to 110,000 clones, roughly nine tenths observed once, and the top ten hold about 3.1%. The sequenced sample was peripheral blood, obtained 28 days after the second dose of the MenACWY control vaccine. The clonotype originates from an adult who received the MenACWY meningococcal vaccine as a control. The chain recombines TRBV19 with TRBJ1-5; D not certain. CDR3 region: CASSIRQLQPQHF. The CDR3, as DNA: TGTGCCAGTAGTATCCGGCAGCTACAGCCCCAGCATTTT.